This record looks at one T cell receptor (beta chain) sequence and its context. V lost 2 bases and J lost 5; bases outside the gene matches: 13. CDR1 KGHSH and CDR2 LQKENI come from the germline V gene. The CDR3 runs 18 residues. This sample is part of a study of blood T cell repertoires in COVID-19. Study context: T cells, B-cell-depleted T cells, or PBMCs provided the cDNA or gDNA that served as material.

Everyone who took part was roughly 18 to 89 years old, and they came from about 25 US areas. Participant-reported clinical history was the basis for cohort assignment. Authors' data handling: Using reference gene primer amplification, nucleated cell counts were estimated. Libraries were prepared by immunoSEQ multiplex PCR; TCRdb keeps only in-frame clonotypes and omits some of them. The V and J calls and the clone size are those of that table, but D and trimming were determined from the DNA. The sample lists around 420,000 clones, nearly 90% seen once, with roughly 1.9% in the top ten. Material for sequencing was PBMCs or T cells enriched from blood (not recorded which). The sequence was collected from a woman in her 40s with acute COVID-19. This chain connects TRBV18 to TRBJ2-1; 9 bases map to TRBD2. The CDR3 DNA reads TGTGCCAGCTCACCAAGGTTCAGCGGGGGGTCCCGACACAATGAGCAGTTCTTC. The encoded protein is CASSPRFSGGSRHNEQFF.